The present T cell receptor (beta chain) was sequenced within a study of glioma-infiltrating T cells (dated by TCRdb to the mid-2010s). About the study as a whole: The low-grade gliomas were WHO grade II oligodendrogliomas or astrocytomas, while the glioblastomas were WHO grade IV tumors sampled at initial diagnosis rather than at recurrent diagnosis. Dexamethasone was administered to glioma patients for six or fewer days before surgery. Blood libraries targeted roughly 4- to 11-fold sequencing coverage of roughly 930,000 peripheral T cells. Glioma tissue, non-neoplastic brain tissue and matched peripheral blood mononuclear cells were used as sources from which TCR alpha- and beta-chain repertoires were sequenced. To measure divergence between tissue and blood T-cell populations, each tissue-infiltrating repertoire was compared with the peripheral blood repertoire of the same patient. The paired cohort was made up of three low-grade glioma patients, 7 or 8 primary glioblastoma patients and three non-glioma patients who contributed non-neoplastic brain tissue. Paper-wide results and their limitations: Very few CDR3 sequences were shared between tissue and blood, attributed to high CDR3 diversity and limited sampling. Patients with low tissue-blood divergence were marked by a signature set of shared blood CDR3 motifs, and this signature set was depleted in highly divergent patients. Small numbers underpinned the group comparisons: under ten glioblastoma patients, three low-grade glioma patients and three non-neoplastic patients. VJ-independent divergence between tissue and blood was found to be below expectation in non-neoplastic patients but above expectation in all gliomas, particularly low-grade gliomas.

Notes on this clonotype: Its cognate antigen has yet to be identified. Base qualities are missing; no much larger clone stands one base away.

Immediately after resection, surgical brain or tumor specimens were cryofrozen in liquid nitrogen, with peripheral blood cells collected concurrently. The iRepertoire nested amplicon-rescue multiplex PCR (arm-PCR) platform was used to amplify TCR alpha and beta CDR3 regions from RNA. One-step reverse transcription and amplification used about 100-400 ng of tissue mRNA or PBMC total RNA as input. Following bead purification, Illumina adapters were added through a secondary multiplex PCR, and the libraries were then gel-purified between 200 and 400 bp. The libraries contained internal 6-nucleotide barcodes that were used for demultiplexing. The libraries were sequenced on an Illumina MiSeq using 2x220 or 2x250 nucleotide paired-end reads. As for the original processing: FLASH 1.2.11 was used to merge paired reads, and BWA-MEM then aligned the reads to the GRCh37 human genome before TRA and TRB reads were extracted. V and J assignment used an IMGT-derived reference of cassette sequences and CDR3 motifs that included pseudogenes. Three-frame translation of reads was performed, and productive CDR3s were defined as those with a C...FGXG motif and no stop codons. Unique combinations of V-J cassette pair and CDR3 amino acid sequence were defined as clonotypes. Hamming distance filtering was applied to reads, with thresholds set by the sequence error rate of each sample in mapped regions. The public reads were quality trimmed at Q25 with fastp and then assembled into clones with MiXCR by TCRdb, keeping productive beta chains. Every entry covers one CDR3 protein and lists the most common genes and DNA from its rows. The V and J calls and clone size come from TCRdb's table, not from the authors' own analysis. This sample is represented by fewer than 500,000 distinct CDR3 sequences; around 38% of them were singletons. The top ten clones comprise about 11% of the sample.

This receptor was taken from a human donor with low-grade glioma or glioblastoma, undergoing nonglioma brain surgery, or in good health (not recorded which). The source material was glioma tissue, nonneoplastic brain tissue, or PBMCs (not recorded which).

The CDR3 amino acid sequence is: CASTPEISGETQYF. The sequenced DNA: TGTGCCAGCACCCCAGAAATATCTGGGGAGACCCAGTACTTC. This chain joins TRBV5-4 to TRBJ2-5; no D segment can be confidently identified. The junction shows trimming of 6 bases on V and 5 bases on J, plus 17 bases between the germline ends. CDR1 and CDR2, looked up from the germline V gene (reference sequence), are SGHNT and YYREEE. Measured from the cysteine to the phenylalanine, the CDR3 is 14 residues long. The CDR3 DNA has 42 bases and is translated from base 1.